The clone carrying this T cell receptor beta chain was picked up one time. Treatment here: over 15 received Ad26.COV2.S at low or high dose, single or two shots; 5 received placebo; per-sample allocation not given. Sampling was done on day 63 after the first vaccine or placebo injection. The trim removed 0 bases at V and 7 bases at J, leaving 3 bases unmatched. The CDR3 sequence is 16 residues long. Looked up from germline, CDR1 is LGHNA and CDR2 is YNFKEQ. Only in-frame clones appear in the TCRdb table, and some are missing; sequencing was by immunoSEQ multiplex PCR. The data hold hundreds of thousands of clones, with roughly 84% observed a single time. The source of the sample is a study of Ad26.COV2.S vaccination and SARS-CoV-2 variants. Study-level background: Donor was assigned to the Ad26.COV2.S arm of trial COV1001. Ad26.COV2.S shots went into the muscle once or twice, 56 days apart.

The V call is TRBV4-2, the J call TRBJ1-6; TRBD1 matches at 10 bases. The origin of this receptor is a person aged 18 to 65 who received the Ad26.COV2.S COVID-19 vaccine or a placebo. The sample in question was peripheral blood, obtained in a trial of Ad26.COV2.S vaccine versus placebo. The CDR3 reads CASSQDPGQGNSPLHF. The DNA for the CDR3 is TGTGCCAGCAGCCAAGATCCGGGACAGGGGAATTCACCCCTCCACTTT.